This TCR beta chain is drawn from a study of T cell responses to AZD1222 COVID-19 vaccine. Here immunoSEQ multiplex PCR was the method, and the copy in TCRdb shows in-frame clones only, minus some. The table shows 55,000 to 80,000 clones, with over 60% occurring only once. Findings and caveats of the study: Reports say nearly half of spike-specific TCRs go after unmutated variant regions.

With regard to this clone: Its antigen remains unknown.

Here the sequenced sample was peripheral blood, taken on day 0 of AZD1222 vaccination. The receptor's source is an adult in good health.

The CDR3 DNA sequence: TGTGCCAGCAGCTCCCCAGTGGTGGAAAAACTGTTTTTT. It yields the protein CASSSPVVEKLFF. The V call is TRBV7-2, the J call TRBJ1-4; D not certain. The CDR3 has 13 amino acids. The V and J ends lost 4 bases and 8 bases respectively, with 11 bases between them. The V gene's germline CDR1 is SGHTA and CDR2 FQGNSA.